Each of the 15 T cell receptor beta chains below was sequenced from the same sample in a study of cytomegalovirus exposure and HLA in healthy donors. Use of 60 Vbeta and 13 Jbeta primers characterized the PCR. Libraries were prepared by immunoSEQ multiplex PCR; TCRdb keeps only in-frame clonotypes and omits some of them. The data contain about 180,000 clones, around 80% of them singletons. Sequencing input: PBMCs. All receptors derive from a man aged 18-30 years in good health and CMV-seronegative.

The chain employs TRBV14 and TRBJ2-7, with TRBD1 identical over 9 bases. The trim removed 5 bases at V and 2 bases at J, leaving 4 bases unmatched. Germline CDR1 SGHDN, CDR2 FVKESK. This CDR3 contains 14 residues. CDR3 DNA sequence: TGTGCCAGCAGCTCGGGACAGGGAGCCTACGAGCAGTACTTC. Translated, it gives CASSSGQGAYEQYF.

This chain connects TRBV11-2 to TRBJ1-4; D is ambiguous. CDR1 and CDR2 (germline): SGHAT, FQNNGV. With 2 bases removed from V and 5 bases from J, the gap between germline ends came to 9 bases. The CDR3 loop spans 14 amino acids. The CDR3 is CASSLSQKNEKLFF. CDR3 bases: TGTGCCAGCAGCTTAAGTCAGAAAAATGAAAAACTGTTTTTT.

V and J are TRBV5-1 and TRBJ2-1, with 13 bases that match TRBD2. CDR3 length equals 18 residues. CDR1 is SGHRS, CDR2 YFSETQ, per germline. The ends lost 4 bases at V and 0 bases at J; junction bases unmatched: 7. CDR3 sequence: CASSRLTSGGSSYNEQFF. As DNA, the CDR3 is TGCGCCAGCAGCCGGCTGACTAGCGGGGGGAGCTCCTACAATGAGCAGTTCTTC.

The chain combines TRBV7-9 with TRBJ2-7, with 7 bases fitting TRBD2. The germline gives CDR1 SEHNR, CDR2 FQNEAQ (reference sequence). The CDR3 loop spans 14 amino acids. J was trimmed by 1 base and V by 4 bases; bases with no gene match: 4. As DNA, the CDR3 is TGTGCCAGCAGCTACCGGGACTATTCCTACGAGCAGTACTTC. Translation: CASSYRDYSYEQYF.

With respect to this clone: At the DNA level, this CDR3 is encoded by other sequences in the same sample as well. The CDR3 coding sequence is TGTGCCAGCAGCGTAGGGGGGGGCACCGGGGAGCTGTTTTTT. This sequence encodes CASSVGGGTGELFF. The chain combines TRBV9 with TRBJ2-2; 7 nucleotides line up with TRBD2. V gave up 0 bases and J gave up 4 bases; unmatched junction bases: 0. The CDR3 consists of 14 residues. Germline V gives CDR1 SGDLS, CDR2 YYNGEE.

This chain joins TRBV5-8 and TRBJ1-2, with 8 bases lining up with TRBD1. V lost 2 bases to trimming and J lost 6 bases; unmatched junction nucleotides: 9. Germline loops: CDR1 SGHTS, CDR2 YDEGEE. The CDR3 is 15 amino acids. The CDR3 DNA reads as TGTGCCAGCAGCTTATACGGACAGGGTGGGAATGGCTACACCTTC. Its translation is CASSLYGQGGNGYTF.

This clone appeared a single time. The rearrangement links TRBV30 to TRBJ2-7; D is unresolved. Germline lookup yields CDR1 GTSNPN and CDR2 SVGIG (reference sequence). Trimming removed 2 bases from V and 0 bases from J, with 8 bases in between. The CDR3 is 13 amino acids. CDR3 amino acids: CAWSLGFSYEQYF. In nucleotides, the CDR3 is TGTGCCTGGAGTCTCGGGTTCTCCTACGAGCAGTACTTC.

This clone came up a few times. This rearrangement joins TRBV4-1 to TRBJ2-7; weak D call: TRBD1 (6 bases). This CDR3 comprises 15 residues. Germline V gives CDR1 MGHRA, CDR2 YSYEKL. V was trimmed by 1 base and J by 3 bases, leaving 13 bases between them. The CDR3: CASSQVRVGGYEQYF. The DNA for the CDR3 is TGCGCCAGCAGCCAAGTGCGGGTAGGGGGCTACGAGCAGTACTTC.

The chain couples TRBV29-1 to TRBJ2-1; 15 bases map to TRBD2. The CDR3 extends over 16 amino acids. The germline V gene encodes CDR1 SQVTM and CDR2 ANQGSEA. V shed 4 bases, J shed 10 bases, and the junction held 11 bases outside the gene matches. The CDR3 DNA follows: TGCAGCGTTGGTGAAAGGACTAGCGGGAGGGCCGGGGAGCAGTTCTTC. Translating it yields CSVGERTSGRAGEQFF.

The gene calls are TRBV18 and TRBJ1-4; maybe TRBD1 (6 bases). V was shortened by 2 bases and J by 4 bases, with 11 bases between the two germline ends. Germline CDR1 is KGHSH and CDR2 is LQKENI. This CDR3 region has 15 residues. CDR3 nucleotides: TGTGCCAGCTCACCAAACAGGGCACATAATGAAAAACTGTTTTTT. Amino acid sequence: CASSPNRAHNEKLFF. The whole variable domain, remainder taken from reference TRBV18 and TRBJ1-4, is NAGVMQNPRHLVRRRGQEARLRCSPMKGHSHVYWYRQLPEEGLKFMVYLQKENIIDESGMPKERFSAEFPKEGPSILRIQQVVRGDSAAYFCASSPNRAHNEKLFFGSGTQLSVL.

The CDR3 sequence is CASSLAGARNSPLHF. For the CDR3, the DNA is TGTGCCAGCAGCTTGGCTGGGGCAAGGAATTCACCCCTCCACTTT. The chain links TRBV5-6 to TRBJ1-6, with D possibly matching TRBD1 (5 bases). The V end was cut by 0 bases, the J end by 7 bases, with 11 bases between. Per germline, CDR1 SGHDT and CDR2 YYEEEE. The CDR3 covers 15 residues. Based on the CDR3 plus reference TRBV5-6 and TRBJ1-6, the full variable domain is DAGVTQSPTHLIKTRGQQVTLRCSPKSGHDTVSWYQQALGQGPQFIFQYYEEEERQRGNFPDRFSGHQFPNYSSELNVNALLLGDSALYLCASSLAGARNSPLHFGNGTRLTVT.

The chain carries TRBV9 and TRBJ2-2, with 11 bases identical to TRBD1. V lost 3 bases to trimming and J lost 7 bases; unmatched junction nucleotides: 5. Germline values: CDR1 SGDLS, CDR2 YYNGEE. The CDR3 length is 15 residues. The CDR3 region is CASSAGQGAIGELFF. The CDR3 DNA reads TGTGCCAGCAGCGCCGGACAGGGGGCGATCGGGGAGCTGTTTTTT.

CDR3 amino acids: CAISYTAGYTF. CDR3 in DNA: TGTGCCATCAGCTATACTGCGGGCTACACCTTC. The rearrangement joins TRBV10-3 to TRBJ1-2; no firm D call. Germline CDR1 ENHRY, CDR2 SYGVKD. V was shortened by 6 bases and J by 8 bases, with 10 bases between the two germline ends. CDR3 length: 11 residues.

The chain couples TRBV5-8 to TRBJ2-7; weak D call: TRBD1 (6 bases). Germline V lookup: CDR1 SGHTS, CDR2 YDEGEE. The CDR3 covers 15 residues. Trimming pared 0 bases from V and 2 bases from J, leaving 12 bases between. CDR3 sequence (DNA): TGTGCCAGCAGCTTGGTGGGACATCCTCCCTACGAGCAGTACTTC. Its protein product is CASSLVGHPPYEQYF.

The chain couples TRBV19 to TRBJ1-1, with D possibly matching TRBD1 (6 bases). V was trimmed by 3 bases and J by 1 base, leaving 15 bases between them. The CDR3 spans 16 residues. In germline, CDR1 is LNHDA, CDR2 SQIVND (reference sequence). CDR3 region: CASSMGGGPRNTEAFF. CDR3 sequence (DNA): TGTGCCAGTAGTATGGGAGGGGGGCCCCGGAACACTGAAGCTTTCTTT.